This passage covers 32 T cell receptor beta chains from one sample sequenced in a study of CD8 T cells in ankylosing spondylitis. TCRdb ran MiXCR on the 5' RACE reads and lists one entry per CDR3 protein. This repertoire shows about 160,000 distinct CDR3 sequences, approximately 9% found once; its top ten account for about 15%. Sequenced input: blood, either unsorted or a sorted T cell fraction (not recorded which). The receptors were sampled from a female donor with ankylosing spondylitis or in good health (not recorded which).

V usage is TRBV11-2 and J usage is TRBJ2-2; a possible D gene is TRBD1 (5 bases). V was clipped by 0 bases and J by 9 bases, with 11 bases between them. Germline-derived CDR1 and CDR2 are SGHAT and FQNNGV. This CDR3 has 14 amino acids. CDR3 nucleotide sequence: TGTGCCAGCAGCTTAGATCTCAGGGCCAGGGAGCTGTTTTTT. Translation: CASSLDLRARELFF.

This clonotype has just a few counts. V and J are TRBV4-3 and TRBJ1-1, with D unclear. Germline CDR1 is LGHNA and CDR2 is YSLEER. Trimming left V 0 bases short and J 4 bases short, with 12 bases between. CDR3 length: 15 residues. CDR3 DNA: TGCGCCAGCAGCCAAGATGGGTGGTGGGGCACTGAAGCTTTCTTT. Translating gives CASSQDGWWGTEAFF.

This chain uses TRBV14 with TRBJ2-1; tentative D call: TRBD2 (6 bases). Trimming stripped 4 bases from V and 8 bases from J, with 18 bases between. This CDR3 has 15 amino acids. The germline V gene encodes CDR1 SGHDN and CDR2 FVKESK. CDR3 residues: CASSLVRRAFHEQFF. The CDR3, as DNA: TGTGCCAGCAGCCTAGTCCGGAGGGCCTTTCATGAGCAGTTCTTC.

This clonotype showed up just a few times. J is TRBJ2-5 and V is TRBV4-3; no clear D gene. The germline CDR1 and CDR2 sequences are LGHNA and YSLEER. V lost 2 bases to trimming and J lost 2 bases, with 6 bases between them. The CDR3 runs to 13 residues. Here the CDR3 reads CASSQIRQETQYF. Written as DNA, the CDR3 is TGCGCCAGCAGCCAAATAAGACAAGAGACCCAGTACTTC.

This clonotype was detected a few times. The chain has TRBV5-5 and TRBJ1-5; 10 nucleotides match TRBD1. Germline CDR1 and CDR2: SGHKS and YYEKEE (reference sequence). This CDR3 has 15 amino acids. V shed 4 bases and J 6 bases; nucleotides not matched to a gene: 7. The CDR3 nucleotides read TGTGCCAGCAGCCTAGACAGGGGGCGTTTTCAGCCCCAGCATTTT. It codes for CASSLDRGRFQPQHF.

This clonotype was observed a handful of times. The V and J genes are TRBV25-1 and TRBJ1-2; no firm D call. The V end was cut by 6 bases, the J end by 6 bases, with 11 bases between. The CDR3 totals 12 residues. Germline V gene sequence: CDR1 MGHDK, CDR2 SYGVNS. The CDR3 reads CASRDLRDGYTF. As DNA, the CDR3 is TGTGCCAGCAGGGATTTAAGGGATGGCTACACCTTC.

This clonotype has just a few counts. The rearrangement joins TRBV5-1 to TRBJ2-7; perhaps D is TRBD1 or TRBD2 (5 bases each). V lost 4 bases to trimming and J lost 0 bases, with 8 bases between them. Germline assignment: CDR1 SGHRS and CDR2 YFSETQ. CDR3 length: 13 amino acids. In nucleotides, the CDR3 is TGCGCCAGCAGCGAGGGGAGCTCCTACGAGCAGTACTTC. Protein sequence: CASSEGSSYEQYF. Variable domain in full (rest from reference TRBV5-1 and TRBJ2-7): KAGVTQTPRYLIKTRGQQVTLSCSPISGHRSVSWYQQTPGQGLQFLFEYFSETQRNKGNFPGRFSGRQFSNSRSEMNVSTLELGDSALYLCASSEGSSYEQYFGPGTRLTVT.

The V call is TRBV2, the J call TRBJ2-1; 11 nucleotides line up with TRBD2. V shed 6 bases and J 1 base; nucleotides not matched to a gene: 8. Germline loops: CDR1 SNHLY, CDR2 FYNNEI. The CDR3 is made up of 17 amino acids. CDR3 sequence reads: CASSVRLAGPSYNEQFF. The CDR3 DNA is TGTGCCAGCAGCGTCAGACTAGCGGGACCATCCTACAATGAGCAGTTCTTC.

This clonotype has at least ten counts. This sequence joins TRBV7-9 and TRBJ2-5, with D maybe TRBD2 (6 bases). V lost 6 bases and J lost 5, with 13 bases in between. CDR1 is SEHNR and CDR2 is FQNEAQ in the germline V gene (reference sequence). The CDR3 spans 13 residues. The CDR3 sequence: CASRNPGRETQYF. CDR3 sequence (DNA): TGTGCCAGCAGAAACCCGGGGAGGGAGACCCAGTACTTC. The full variable domain, with the rest looked up from reference TRBV7-9 and TRBJ2-5, is DTGVSQNPRHKITKRGQNVTFRCDPISEHNRLYWYRQTLGQGPEFLTYFQNEAQLEKSRLLSDRFSAERPKGSFSTLEIQRTEQGDSAMYLCASRNPGRETQYFGPGTRLLVL.

There are a few counts of this clonotype. J is TRBJ2-3 and V is TRBV28; possible D gene TRBD2, 7 bases. Germline CDR1 reads MDHEN; CDR2 reads SYDVKM. Trimming removed 8 bases from V and 0 bases from J, with 21 bases in between. The CDR3 sequence is 17 residues long. The CDR3 loop is CASRGVVEGVSTDTQYF. The DNA of the CDR3 is TGTGCCAGCCGGGGGGTAGTAGAGGGGGTTAGCACAGATACGCAGTATTTT.

For this clonotype: One end of the junction is discordant with germline, which a read error may explain. The CDR3 region is CASSLENTRELFF. CDR3 nucleotides: TGTGCCAGCAGCCTAGAGAACACCCGGGAGCTGTTTTTT. This chain links TRBV4-2 with TRBJ2-2; D not resolved. The length of the CDR3 is 13 residues. The germline CDR1 and CDR2 sequences are LGHNA and YNFKEQ.

The V and J genes are TRBV7-9 and TRBJ2-6, with D possibly matching TRBD2 (6 bases). The CDR3 is 17 residues long. V dropped 8 bases and J dropped 0 bases, with 17 bases sitting between them. Per germline, CDR1 SEHNR and CDR2 FQNEAQ (reference sequence). As DNA, the CDR3 is TGTGCCAGCCGAGGAGGGGCCTCGAGCTCTGGGGCCAACGTCCTGACTTTC. Its translation: CASRGGASSSGANVLTF.

Remarks on this clonotype: A read error may explain this, as a much larger clone is one base away. The genes are TRBV7-9 and TRBJ1-1; D may be TRBD1 (6 bases). In germline, CDR1 is SEHNR, CDR2 FQNEAQ (reference sequence). V was pared by 5 bases and J by 3 bases, with 7 bases between. The CDR3 is 12 amino acids. The CDR3 protein is CASSAGDTEAFF. CDR3 coding DNA: TGTGCCAGCAGCGCAGGGGACACTGAAGCTTTCTTT.

The rearrangement links TRBV9 to TRBJ2-2; D ambiguous. The CDR3 loop spans 14 amino acids. The ends were cut back, 7 bases at V and 2 bases at J, with 12 bases in the middle. Germline loops: CDR1 SGDLS, CDR2 YYNGEE. The CDR3 loop reads CASRPGLNTGELFF. CDR3 bases: TGTGCCAGCCGCCCCGGGCTAAACACCGGGGAGCTGTTTTTT.

This clonotype was seen a few times. This chain uses TRBV12-3 or TRBV12-4 with TRBJ2-1; no reliable D call. The CDR3 is made up of 11 amino acids. V lost 7 bases to trimming and J lost 9 bases, with 10 bases between them. The CDR3 nucleotides are TGTGCCAGCACCGGCGTGGGTGAGCAGTTCTTC. Translating gives CASTGVGEQFF.

There are many counts of this clonotype. CDR3 coding DNA: TGCGCCAGCAGCCAACACTATGGTTTGCGCAATCAGCCCCAGCATTTT. This codes for CASSQHYGLRNQPQHF. The chain recombines TRBV4-3 with TRBJ1-5; D call uncertain. This CDR3 spans 16 amino acids. With 2 bases removed from V and 2 bases from J, the gap between germline ends came to 13 bases. In germline, CDR1 is LGHNA, CDR2 YSLEER.

Only a few counts were recorded for this clonotype. This sequence joins TRBV6-1 and TRBJ1-2, with TRBD1 matching over 7 bases. In germline, CDR1 is MNHNS, CDR2 SASEGT. Trimming cost V 6 bases and J 7 bases; bases outside gene matches: 14. The CDR3 length is 15 residues. The CDR3 nucleotides read TGTGCCAGCAGCGGCTGGGACAGCGTTTTTCGTGGCTACACCTTC. Translating gives CASSGWDSVFRGYTF.

J is TRBJ2-7 and V is TRBV30; D may be TRBD2 (5 bases). The germline gives CDR1 GTSNPN, CDR2 SVGIG (reference sequence). This CDR3 has 14 amino acids. V was pared by 0 bases and J by 7 bases, with 16 bases between. In nucleotides, the CDR3 is TGTGCCTGGAGTGTATTGGGCGCCGGGGAGGAGCAGTACTTC. Translated, it gives CAWSVLGAGEEQYF.

The chain has TRBV9 and TRBJ2-5; 10 bases map to TRBD2. Trimming at V came to 3 bases and at J to 1 base, leaving 12 bases not matched to a gene. This CDR3 is built from 18 residues. Germline CDR1 is SGDLS and CDR2 is YYNGEE. The CDR3 region is CASSGRLGLAGGQETQYF. CDR3 nucleotides: TGTGCCAGCAGCGGGAGGCTCGGCTTAGCGGGGGGCCAAGAGACCCAGTACTTC.

This clonotype appeared a few times. The chain joins TRBV20-1 to TRBJ2-1; 7 nucleotides agree with TRBD2. The CDR3 spans 16 residues. CDR1 and CDR2 from the germline V gene are DFQATT and SNEGSKA (reference sequence). V shed 1 base, J shed 8 bases, and the junction held 14 bases outside the gene matches. CDR3 amino acids: CSARVTGTTGVDEQFF. The CDR3 nucleotides are TGCAGTGCTAGAGTAACCGGGACTACCGGAGTCGATGAGCAGTTCTTC.

The sample holds many counts of this clonotype. The genes are TRBV10-3 and TRBJ1-1; unclear D gene. V lost 3 bases and J 1 base, leaving 9 bases between the germline ends. The CDR3 sequence is 14 residues long. Germline lookup yields CDR1 ENHRY and CDR2 SYGVKD. The CDR3 coding sequence is TGTGCCATCAGTGAAGCACGTTCGAACACTGAAGCTTTCTTT. It yields the protein CAISEARSNTEAFF.

The CDR3 DNA is TGTGCCAGCAGTTTATACACAACCGGGGAGCTGTTTTTT. It translates to CASSLYTTGELFF. V usage is TRBV27 and J usage is TRBJ2-2; no clear D. The germline V gene encodes CDR1 MNHEY and CDR2 SMNVEV (reference sequence). The CDR3 is 13 amino acids. Deletions cut 1 base from V and 5 bases from J, with 5 bases between.

This clonotype was detected ten times or more. The V call is TRBV27, the J call TRBJ2-7; D uncertain. CDR1 and CDR2 from the germline V gene are MNHEY and SMNVEV (reference sequence). The CDR3 is 13 residues long. Trimming left V 3 bases short and J 2 bases short, with 8 bases between. The chain's CDR3 is CASSFARTYEQYF. CDR3 bases: TGTGCCAGCAGTTTCGCCCGAACCTACGAGCAGTACTTC.

This clonotype was detected ten times or more. J is TRBJ1-5 and V is TRBV6-5, with D maybe TRBD1 (5 bases). The CDR3 is made up of 14 amino acids. V was pared by 2 bases and J by 6 bases, with 11 bases between. The V gene's germline CDR1 is MNHEY and CDR2 SVGAGI. The CDR3 reads CASSYEEGTQPQHF. DNA for the CDR3: TGTGCCAGCAGTTACGAGGAAGGGACTCAGCCCCAGCATTTT.

This clonotype was recorded many times. This sequence joins TRBV7-9 and TRBJ1-1, with D hard to call. Trimming removed 4 bases at V and 4 bases at J, with 4 bases between. Germline CDR1 reads SEHNR; CDR2 reads FQNEAQ (reference sequence). The CDR3 is 11 amino acids. CDR3 DNA sequence: TGTGCCAGCAGCTACAGCACTGAAGCTTTCTTT. Protein product: CASSYSTEAFF. The complete variable domain, with remaining parts taken from reference TRBV7-9 and TRBJ1-1, reads DTGVSQNPRHKITKRGQNVTFRCDPISEHNRLYWYRQTLGQGPEFLTYFQNEAQLEKSRLLSDRFSAERPKGSFSTLEIQRTEQGDSAMYLCASSYSTEAFFGQGTRLTVV.

The chain employs TRBV27 and TRBJ2-1, with D maybe TRBD2 (6 bases). The CDR3 length is 15 residues. Trimming pared 5 bases from V and 1 base from J, leaving 12 bases between. Germline CDR1 and CDR2: MNHEY and SMNVEV (reference sequence). The CDR3 spells CASSDGAGSYNEQFF. In DNA form, the CDR3 reads TGTGCCAGCAGTGATGGGGCGGGATCCTACAATGAGCAGTTCTTC.

V is TRBV5-4 and J is TRBJ2-2, with 9 nucleotides matching TRBD1. The V gene end was trimmed by 0 bases and the J gene end by 4 bases; junction bases not matched to a gene: 4. This CDR3 is built from 16 residues. The V gene's germline CDR1 is SGHNT and CDR2 YYREEE (reference sequence). In DNA, the CDR3 is TGTGCCAGCAGCTTGGAAGGACAGGGGTCCACCGGGGAGCTGTTTTTT. This gives the protein CASSLEGQGSTGELFF.

This clonotype appeared a few times. This rearrangement joins TRBV7-9 to TRBJ2-1; either TRBD1 or TRBD2 may fit D (5 bases each). Per the germline V gene, CDR1 is SEHNR and CDR2 is FQNEAQ (reference sequence). The ends were cut back, 11 bases at V and 8 bases at J, with 19 bases in the middle. The CDR3 sequence is 13 residues long. The CDR3 spells CADEGWQGDEQFF. The CDR3 DNA sequence: TGTGCCGACGAGGGGTGGCAGGGCGATGAGCAGTTCTTC.

This clonotype was detected ten times or more. The V call is TRBV6-2 or TRBV6-3, the J call TRBJ2-1; either TRBD1 or TRBD2 may fit D (5 bases each). CDR3 length: 14 amino acids. Germline V gene sequence: CDR1 MNHEY, CDR2 SVGEGT. Trimming removed 2 bases at V and 2 bases at J, with 7 bases between. The CDR3 DNA is TGTGCCAGCAGTTACGGGGACCCCTACAATGAGCAGTTCTTC. This gives the protein CASSYGDPYNEQFF.

This clonotype was detected a few times. The rearrangement joins TRBV25-1 to TRBJ1-2, with no clear D. The V end was cut by 3 bases, the J end by 2 bases, with 10 bases between. The CDR3 spans 14 residues. Germline V lookup: CDR1 MGHDK, CDR2 SYGVNS. CDR3 in amino acids: CASSDPGGNYGYTF. The CDR3 DNA reads TGTGCCAGCAGTGATCCAGGAGGAAACTATGGCTACACCTTC.

The gene calls are TRBV27 and TRBJ2-1; the D gene could be TRBD1 or TRBD2 (6 bases each). The CDR3 has 14 residues. Trimming took off 6 bases at V and 4 bases at J, with 13 bases between the two ends. Per the germline V gene, CDR1 is MNHEY and CDR2 is SMNVEV (reference sequence). CDR3 bases: TGTGCCAGCAGCCACGGGGGCGGGTACAATGAGCAGTTCTTC. It specifies CASSHGGGYNEQFF.

This clonotype was counted at least ten times. The V call is TRBV4-3, the J call TRBJ2-1; D gene uncertain. Germline V gives CDR1 LGHNA, CDR2 YSLEER. The length of the CDR3 is 16 residues. Trimming removed 1 base from V and 5 bases from J, with 15 bases in between. DNA of the CDR3: TGCGCCAGCAGCCAAGGAGTCAGGTCCCCACACAATGAGCAGTTCTTC. As protein: CASSQGVRSPHNEQFF.